The rows below give T cell receptor beta chains drawn from one sample of a study of control samples from healthy donors and cancer patients. TCRdb's table, derived via immunoSEQ multiplex PCR, lists solely in-frame clones and lacks some. The sample has around 80,000 clones; roughly 90% are singletons. Sequences were obtained from blood. Every receptor here comes from a woman in her forties or fifties in good health. Both conserved end residues are part of each CDR3. D genes are given only for firm matches. Clone sizes are given selectively: once, few, many, or a class where the clone is expanded.

j_call d_call clone_size v_call cdr3_nt cdr3_aa
TRBJ1-6 - - TRBV12-5 TGTGCTAGTGGTTTGGTCCACTCACCCCTCCACTTT CASGLVHSPLHF
TRBJ1-1 TRBD1 - TRBV6-5 TGTGCCAGCAGCTTCGGACAGGGCACCGAAGCTTTCTTT CASSFGQGTEAFF
TRBJ2-2 TRBD1 - TRBV9 TGTGCCAGCAGCGTAGGGGGACAGGGGTACACCGGGGAGCTGTTTTTT CASSVGGQGYTGELFF
TRBJ2-2 - - TRBV10-2 TGCGCCAGCAGTGAGCTCAGGGCCGGGGAGCTGTTTTTT CASSELRAGELFF
TRBJ1-3 TRBD1 - TRBV19 TGTGCCAGTGCTCCGGACAGGGCCAACACCATATATTTT CASAPDRANTIYF
TRBJ2-1 - - TRBV24-1 TGTGCCACCAGTGATTTGTTGGGAGCCAATGAGCAGTTCTTC CATSDLLGANEQFF
TRBJ2-3 - once TRBV5-1 TGCGCCAGCAGCTTGGGTGGCGGGGAGCCCACAGATACGCAGTATTTT CASSLGGGEPTDTQYF
TRBJ2-2 - - TRBV11-3 TGTGCCAGCAGCTCCCGGGGGACCGGGGAGCTGTTTTTT CASSSRGTGELFF
TRBJ2-2 - - TRBV6-5 TGTGCCAGCTATAGAACGGGACTGAACACCGGGGAGCTGTTTTTT CASYRTGLNTGELFF
TRBJ1-1 TRBD1 - TRBV5-6 TGTGCCAGCAGCTTGGTTCCGGGACAGGGGGGCACTGAAGCTTTCTTT CASSLVPGQGGTEAFF
TRBJ2-7 TRBD2 - TRBV9 TGTGCCAGCAGCCCTGAGATAAGCGGGGGGGCTGACGAGCAGTACTTC CASSPEISGGADEQYF
TRBJ2-1 TRBD1 - TRBV7-9 TGTGCCAGCAGCCCTCTAAGAACAGGGGCGAATGAGCAGTTCTTC CASSPLRTGANEQFF
TRBJ1-2 TRBD1 - TRBV5-1 TGCGCCAGCAGCTTGACAGGGGGGAACTATGGCTACACCTTC CASSLTGGNYGYTF
TRBJ1-2 - - TRBV5-6 TGTGCCAGCAGCTTGGTTCAGGGCGGCAACTATGGCTACACCTTC CASSLVQGGNYGYTF
TRBJ1-6 - - TRBV11-2 TGTGCCAGCAGCTTATTCCCCGGCCGGCCCAATTCACCCCTCCACTTT CASSLFPGRPNSPLHF
TRBJ2-3 - once TRBV5-1 TGCGCCAGCAGCTTACCAGGGGAATTTAGCACAGATACGCAGTATTTT CASSLPGEFSTDTQYF
TRBJ2-1 TRBD2 - TRBV3-1/TRBV3-2 TGTGCCAGCAGCGCCCAGAGGATGTCTAGCGGAAACAATGAGCAGTTCTTC CASSAQRMSSGNNEQFF
TRBJ1-2 - - TRBV19 TGTGCCAGTAGTGTCACGGGGGGCTACACCTTC CASSVTGGYTF
TRBJ2-2 TRBD2 - TRBV5-4 TGTGCCAGCAACCTAGCGGGGGGGCTAAGGGCCGGGGAGCTGTTTTTT CASNLAGGLRAGELFF
TRBJ2-3 TRBD1 once TRBV7-8 TGTGCCAGCAGTTTGGACAGGGGAAGAGATACGCAGTATTTT CASSLDRGRDTQYF
TRBJ1-2 - - TRBV30 TGTGCCTGGAACAGGGAGGTGGGCTACACCTTC CAWNREVGYTF
TRBJ2-7 TRBD2 once TRBV3-1/TRBV3-2 TGTGCCAGCAGCCAAGAATTGAGCGGGGGGGCGGTCGGCGAGCAGTACTTC CASSQELSGGAVGEQYF
TRBJ1-2 TRBD1 - TRBV4-1 TGCGCCAGCAGCCAAGGATTTGACAGGGGGAGAGTAAGCTACACCTTC CASSQGFDRGRVSYTF
TRBJ2-7 - - TRBV5-1 TGCGCCAGCAGCTTAGGTGAAGCTAGCTCCTACGAGCAGTACTTC CASSLGEASSYEQYF
TRBJ1-5 - - TRBV4-1 TGCGCCAGCAGCTATACGACAGTGTCTAATCAGCCCCAGCATTTT CASSYTTVSNQPQHF
TRBJ2-1 TRBD1 - TRBV5-1 TGCGCCAGCAGTACGGACAGGGGGGCCTACAATGAGCAGTTCTTC CASSTDRGAYNEQFF
TRBJ1-2 - - TRBV15 TGTGCCACCAGCCAGGCTGGCTATGGCTACACCTTC CATSQAGYGYTF
TRBJ1-6 TRBD1 - TRBV27 TGTGCCAGCAGTGAACAGGGGAAACATAATTCACCCCTCCACTTT CASSEQGKHNSPLHF
TRBJ1-3 TRBD1 few TRBV9 TGTGCCAGCAGCTCTGAATGGGACAGGGGCACGGGAAACACCATATATTTT CASSSEWDRGTGNTIYF
TRBJ1-2 - - TRBV2 TGTGCCAGCAGCCTGACAGGTGCTAACTATGGCTACACCTTC CASSLTGANYGYTF
TRBJ2-7 - once TRBV7-2 TGTGCCAGCAGCTTGATGGATTCCTACGAGCAGTACTTC CASSLMDSYEQYF
TRBJ2-7 - - TRBV5-6 TGTGCCAGCAGCTCGCAGGGGGGGACCTACGAGCAGTACTTC CASSSQGGTYEQYF
TRBJ2-3 TRBD1 - TRBV5-6 TGTGCCAGCAGTCACACCGGGACAGGGGACCTAGATACGCAGTATTTT CASSHTGTGDLDTQYF
TRBJ1-6 - - TRBV7-9 TGTGCCAGCAGCCTTGACACTCTCAATTCACCCCTCCACTTT CASSLDTLNSPLHF
TRBJ2-2 - - TRBV15 TGTGCCACCAGCAGAGATCGGTACACCAGCGAGGAGCTGTTTTTT CATSRDRYTSEELFF
TRBJ2-3 - once TRBV7-9 TGTGCCAGCAGCTTAGAGCCCACACGGGTCACAGATACGCAGTATTTT CASSLEPTRVTDTQYF
TRBJ2-5 TRBD1 - TRBV4-1 TGCGCCAGCAGCACGTCCCAGGGGGCGCTTGAGACCCAGTACTTC CASSTSQGALETQYF
TRBJ1-1 - once TRBV3-1/TRBV3-2 TGTGCCAGCAGCCTACGGCAAACAGCTGAAGCTTTCTTT CASSLRQTAEAFF
TRBJ1-5 - - TRBV18 TGTGCCAGCTCACTTTCCGTAGGGCCAAATCAGCCCCAGCATTTT CASSLSVGPNQPQHF
TRBJ1-1 - few TRBV4-1 TGCGCCAGCAGCCCTAGCAGGGGAGGAGCTGAAGCTTTCTTT CASSPSRGGAEAFF
TRBJ2-6 - - TRBV6-1 TGTGCCAGCAGTGGGTGGGCCCCTTCTGGGGCCAACGTCCTGACTTTC CASSGWAPSGANVLTF
TRBJ1-2 - once TRBV18 TGTGCCAGCTCCGGGACAAATTTAGCTAACTATGGCTACACCTTC CASSGTNLANYGYTF
TRBJ2-3 - - TRBV15 TGTGCCACCAGCAGAGATAGATCTAGCACAGATACGCAGTATTTT CATSRDRSSTDTQYF
TRBJ1-5 - - TRBV10-3 TGTGCCATCAGCCAGGGCGATCAGCCCCAGCATTTT CAISQGDQPQHF
TRBJ1-5 - - TRBV4-2 TGTGCCAGCAGCCAAGATTCTAGCAACAATCAGCCCCAGCATTTT CASSQDSSNNQPQHF
TRBJ1-2 - few TRBV29-1 TGCAGCGTTGAAAGAGGCTATGGCTACACCTTC CSVERGYGYTF
TRBJ2-7 - - TRBV7-8 TGTGCCAGCAGCTTAGGGGACGTCTACGAGCAGTACTTC CASSLGDVYEQYF
TRBJ1-3 - - TRBV27 TGTGCCAGCAGATCAAGCTCTGGAAACACCATATATTTT CASRSSSGNTIYF
TRBJ1-4 - - TRBV7-9 TGTGCCAGCAGCTTAGGACAGATCTTCGGCGGTGAAAAACTGTTTTTT CASSLGQIFGGEKLFF